These T cell receptor beta chains were read from a single sample in a study of T cells after yellow fever vaccination. TCRdb used MiXCR to reprocess the 5' RACE reads, holding one entry per CDR3 protein. The table has about 75,000 distinct CDR3 sequences, about 7.7% seen once. This material consisted of CD8+ T cells sorted from PBMCs, taken more than 8 days after the first yellow fever vaccination. These receptors were collected from a man aged 18 to 29 who received the YFV17D yellow fever vaccine. The CDR3 runs from the conserved cysteine through the conserved F or W. D genes are given only for firm matches. Size is stated for part of the rows, as once, few or many counts, or as a class when the clone is expanded.

J gene: TRBJ2-6; D gene: -; clone size: many; V gene: TRBV6-2/TRBV6-3; CDR3 DNA: TGTGCCAGCAGTTACAGACAGTCTGGGGCCAACGTCCTGACTTTC; CDR3 protein: CASSYRQSGANVLTF
J gene: TRBJ2-6; D gene: -; clone size: -; V gene: TRBV6-2/TRBV6-3; CDR3 DNA: TGTGCCAGTGATAGCCCTGGGGCCAACGTCCTGACTTTC; CDR3 protein: CASDSPGANVLTF
J gene: TRBJ2-7; D gene: TRBD1; clone size: many; V gene: TRBV7-9; CDR3 DNA: TGTGCCAGCAGCTTCGCGGACAGGGGGATCTACGAGCAGTACTTC; CDR3 protein: CASSFADRGIYEQYF
J gene: TRBJ2-7; D gene: -; clone size: many; V gene: TRBV3-1; CDR3 DNA: TGTGCCAGCAGCCACATCGGAAGGGGACCCAACTACGAGCAGTACTTC; CDR3 protein: CASSHIGRGPNYEQYF
J gene: TRBJ1-1; D gene: -; clone size: -; V gene: TRBV4-2; CDR3 DNA: TGTGCCAGCAGCCATCTTAAGGCGGGGGCTGAAGCTTTCTTT; CDR3 protein: CASSHLKAGAEAFF
J gene: TRBJ1-1; D gene: TRBD1; clone size: many; V gene: TRBV5-4; CDR3 DNA: TGTGCCAGCAGCTCCACGACCCCGACAGGGGGGACTGAAGCTTTCTTT; CDR3 protein: CASSSTTPTGGTEAFF
J gene: TRBJ1-2; D gene: -; clone size: many; V gene: TRBV6-5; CDR3 DNA: TGTGCCAGCAGTTACAGTGCACGGGATGGCTACACCTTC; CDR3 protein: CASSYSARDGYTF
J gene: TRBJ2-1; D gene: -; clone size: many; V gene: TRBV7-8; CDR3 DNA: TGTGCCAGCGCCAGCTCCTACAATGAGCAGTTCTTC; CDR3 protein: CASASSYNEQFF
J gene: TRBJ2-3; D gene: -; clone size: many; V gene: TRBV4-3; CDR3 DNA: TGCGCCAGCAGCCAAGCACAGGGATCAGATACGCAGTATTTT; CDR3 protein: CASSQAQGSDTQYF
J gene: TRBJ2-5; D gene: TRBD2; clone size: -; V gene: TRBV4-1; CDR3 DNA: TGCGCCAGCAGCCAAGAAATGAAGTTGGGCGGGGGGTTCCAAGAGACCCAGTACTTC; CDR3 protein: CASSQEMKLGGGFQETQYF
J gene: TRBJ2-3; D gene: TRBD1; clone size: many; V gene: TRBV18; CDR3 DNA: TGTGCCAGCTCACCACCAGGGGGCCTAACAGATACGCAGTATTTT; CDR3 protein: CASSPPGGLTDTQYF
J gene: TRBJ2-5; D gene: -; clone size: -; V gene: TRBV4-3; CDR3 DNA: TGCGCCAGCAGCCTCGGGGTCCAAGAGACCCAGTACTTC; CDR3 protein: CASSLGVQETQYF
J gene: TRBJ2-3; D gene: -; clone size: -; V gene: TRBV7-3; CDR3 DNA: TGTGCCAGCAGCTTGGGGGCTGGCGTTCCAGATACGCAGTATTTT; CDR3 protein: CASSLGAGVPDTQYF
J gene: TRBJ2-5; D gene: -; clone size: -; V gene: TRBV2; CDR3 DNA: TGTGCCAGAGCGGCAGGGCAGTTGCAGACCCAGTACTTC; CDR3 protein: CARAAGQLQTQYF
J gene: TRBJ1-5; D gene: -; clone size: many; V gene: TRBV20-1; CDR3 DNA: TGCAGTGCTAGAGCGAGGGGGGGGCAGGGTGGTCAGCCCCAGCATTTT; CDR3 protein: CSARARGGQGGQPQHF
J gene: TRBJ2-5; D gene: TRBD2; clone size: many; V gene: TRBV5-1; CDR3 DNA: TGCGCCAGCAGCCTGGCGGGGGGGATGATGGAGACCCAGTACTTC; CDR3 protein: CASSLAGGMMETQYF
J gene: TRBJ2-3; D gene: -; clone size: many; V gene: TRBV14; CDR3 DNA: TGTGCCAGCAGCCCCTTGACCCCAGATACGCAGTATTTT; CDR3 protein: CASSPLTPDTQYF
J gene: TRBJ1-2; D gene: -; clone size: many; V gene: TRBV4-1; CDR3 DNA: TGCGCCAGCAGCCAAGTGAACTCGGACGACTATGGCTACACCTTC; CDR3 protein: CASSQVNSDDYGYTF
J gene: TRBJ2-3; D gene: -; clone size: few; V gene: TRBV4-1; CDR3 DNA: TGCGCCAGCAGCCAAGAAGTGGTGCTGAGCACAGATACGCAGTATTTT; CDR3 protein: CASSQEVVLSTDTQYF
J gene: TRBJ1-3; D gene: -; clone size: few; V gene: TRBV4-1; CDR3 DNA: TGCGCCAGCCGACCCGGGACAATGAGCTCTGGAAACACCATATATTTT; CDR3 protein: CASRPGTMSSGNTIYF
J gene: TRBJ2-2; D gene: -; clone size: -; V gene: TRBV11-1; CDR3 DNA: TGTGCCAGCAGCTCTATATTACTCCTTGGACGGCTGAACACCGGGGAGCTGTTTTTT; CDR3 protein: CASSSILLLGRLNTGELFF
J gene: TRBJ2-3; D gene: -; clone size: few; V gene: TRBV7-2; CDR3 DNA: TGTGCCAGCAGCCTACTCGGAGGGCCGGCAGATACGCAGTATTTT; CDR3 protein: CASSLLGGPADTQYF
J gene: TRBJ1-6; D gene: -; clone size: many; V gene: TRBV12-3/TRBV12-4; CDR3 DNA: TGTGCCTCTAGACACCAAATACAACCCTCCTATAATTCACCCCTCCACTTT; CDR3 protein: CASRHQIQPSYNSPLHF
J gene: TRBJ2-1; D gene: -; clone size: many; V gene: TRBV30; CDR3 DNA: TGTGCCTGGAGTCGCGGGGGCCCCAATGAGCAGTTCTTC; CDR3 protein: CAWSRGGPNEQFF
J gene: TRBJ1-6; D gene: -; clone size: -; V gene: TRBV4-1; CDR3 DNA: TGCGCCAGCAGCATCCGGGACGTGAATTCACCCCTCCACTTT; CDR3 protein: CASSIRDVNSPLHF
J gene: TRBJ2-1; D gene: TRBD1; clone size: many; V gene: TRBV29-1; CDR3 DNA: TGCAGCGTGGTGGGTGGACAGGGCTCCTACAATGAGCAGTTCTTC; CDR3 protein: CSVVGGQGSYNEQFF
J gene: TRBJ2-1; D gene: TRBD2; clone size: -; V gene: TRBV12-3/TRBV12-4; CDR3 DNA: TGTGCCAGCAGCCAAAGGTCGTCCGGTAGCGGGGGGTTCGATGAGCAGTTCTTC; CDR3 protein: CASSQRSSGSGGFDEQFF
J gene: TRBJ2-5; D gene: -; clone size: many; V gene: TRBV9; CDR3 DNA: TGTGCCAGCAGCGTATCCGGCAGCGAAAAGACCCAGTACTTC; CDR3 protein: CASSVSGSEKTQYF
J gene: TRBJ1-6; D gene: TRBD1; clone size: few; V gene: TRBV4-1; CDR3 DNA: TGCGCCAGCAACCTTTCGTACAGGGGCCGAAGCTCCTATAATTCACCCCTCCACTTT; CDR3 protein: CASNLSYRGRSSYNSPLHF
J gene: TRBJ1-1; D gene: -; clone size: few; V gene: TRBV28; CDR3 DNA: TGTGCCAGCAGTCTCCGGGACAAGAACACTGAAGCTTTCTTT; CDR3 protein: CASSLRDKNTEAFF
J gene: TRBJ2-7; D gene: -; clone size: -; V gene: TRBV12-3/TRBV12-4; CDR3 DNA: TGTGCCAGCCCTCTCTTGGGGGAGCAGTACTTC; CDR3 protein: CASPLLGEQYF
J gene: TRBJ1-1; D gene: TRBD1; clone size: few; V gene: TRBV5-4; CDR3 DNA: TGTGCCAGCGGACAGGGAAAGACTGAAGCTTTCTTT; CDR3 protein: CASGQGKTEAFF
J gene: TRBJ1-1; D gene: -; clone size: once; V gene: TRBV29-1; CDR3 DNA: TGCAGCGTTGTGGGGAGTCACACTGAAGCTTTCTTT; CDR3 protein: CSVVGSHTEAFF
J gene: TRBJ2-5; D gene: -; clone size: many; V gene: TRBV7-8; CDR3 DNA: TGTGCCAGCACCAAACCCAGGGGAGAGACCCAGTACTTC; CDR3 protein: CASTKPRGETQYF
J gene: TRBJ1-1; D gene: TRBD1; clone size: few; V gene: TRBV5-1; CDR3 DNA: TGCGCCAGCAGCTTATGGGACAGGGACACTGAAGCTTTCTTT; CDR3 protein: CASSLWDRDTEAFF
J gene: TRBJ2-3; D gene: -; clone size: -; V gene: TRBV7-9; CDR3 DNA: TGTGCCAGCAGCACACCGGGGTTAATAGAAAATACGCAGTATTTT; CDR3 protein: CASSTPGLIENTQYF
J gene: TRBJ1-1; D gene: -; clone size: many; V gene: TRBV25-1; CDR3 DNA: TGTGCCAGCCTCCCCAGGGAGGTTGGCACTGAAGCTTTCTTT; CDR3 protein: CASLPREVGTEAFF
J gene: TRBJ2-4; D gene: -; clone size: -; V gene: TRBV4-1; CDR3 DNA: TGCGCCAGCAGCCGGGACGTGGCGGGGAACGTCATTCAGTACTTC; CDR3 protein: CASSRDVAGNVIQYF
J gene: TRBJ1-1; D gene: -; clone size: -; V gene: TRBV20-1; CDR3 DNA: TGCAGTGCTAAGTCCGGGTTAGCGGAAGCTTTCTTT; CDR3 protein: CSAKSGLAEAFF
J gene: TRBJ2-5; D gene: TRBD1; clone size: many; V gene: TRBV6-4; CDR3 DNA: TGTGCCAGCAGACAACACCCGGGACAGCAAGAGACCCAGTACTTC; CDR3 protein: CASRQHPGQQETQYF
J gene: TRBJ1-1; D gene: -; clone size: few; V gene: TRBV11-3; CDR3 DNA: TGTGCCAGCAGCGCGGGGGGCCCTGAAGCTTTCTTT; CDR3 protein: CASSAGGPEAFF
J gene: TRBJ1-1; D gene: -; clone size: many; V gene: TRBV7-9; CDR3 DNA: TGTGCCAGCAGCTCGAAACAGGAATTCACTGAAGCTTTCTTT; CDR3 protein: CASSSKQEFTEAFF
J gene: TRBJ2-1; D gene: -; clone size: -; V gene: TRBV12-3/TRBV12-4; CDR3 DNA: TGTGCCAGCACCAAGGGACTTTACTATGAGCAGTTCTTC; CDR3 protein: CASTKGLYYEQFF
J gene: TRBJ2-7; D gene: TRBD1; clone size: few; V gene: TRBV19; CDR3 DNA: TGTGCCAGTAGTCACCAAGGGACAGACTACGAGCAGTACTTC; CDR3 protein: CASSHQGTDYEQYF
J gene: TRBJ2-5; D gene: TRBD2; clone size: -; V gene: TRBV12-3/TRBV12-4; CDR3 DNA: TGTGCCAGCAGTTTACGACTAGCGGGGCAAGAGACCCAGTACTTC; CDR3 protein: CASSLRLAGQETQYF
J gene: TRBJ1-4; D gene: -; clone size: many; V gene: TRBV4-3; CDR3 DNA: TGCGCCAGCAGCCAAGCCGGCGGCCGTAATGAAAAACTGTTTTTT; CDR3 protein: CASSQAGGRNEKLFF
J gene: TRBJ2-1; D gene: -; clone size: -; V gene: TRBV12-3/TRBV12-4; CDR3 DNA: TGTGCCAGCAGTTTAGGAGGGGGGGAATTCTTC; CDR3 protein: CASSLGGGEFF
J gene: TRBJ1-2; D gene: TRBD1; clone size: many; V gene: TRBV7-6; CDR3 DNA: TGTGCCAGCAGCTCACGACACAGGGGGTACGGCTACACCTTC; CDR3 protein: CASSSRHRGYGYTF
J gene: TRBJ1-6; D gene: -; clone size: few; V gene: TRBV20-1; CDR3 DNA: TGCAGTGCTAGAGATCAAGATCTGACTAATTCACCCCTCCACTTT; CDR3 protein: CSARDQDLTNSPLHF